Included here is one T cell receptor beta chain sequence, with context. The antigen is not known. TCRdb re-analysed the 5' RACE reads in MiXCR, keeping a single row per CDR3 protein. The sample has approximately 250,000 distinct CDR3 sequences, over 15% seen once; the top ten hold 20% to 25%. This sample stems from a study of T-cell memory formation after mild COVID-19. The germline V and J ends were trimmed by 0 bases and 0 bases, with 8 bases remaining between them. The V gene's germline CDR1 is SGDLS and CDR2 YYNGEE. This CDR3 has 15 residues. Notes on the study in general: Researchers report contracting CD4+ clones mostly in CM and EM, with CD8+ clones in EMRA. Cross-reactive memory apparently joined, as some responding clones appeared in pre-infection memory.

This sequence was found in a man younger than 30 who had mild COVID-19 (a few samples of this study predate the infection). Cell type and time point are not known. The sample consisted of PBMCs or a T cell subset sorted from them (not recorded which). V is TRBV9 and J is TRBJ2-3; tentatively, D is TRBD2 (5 bases). DNA of the CDR3: TGTGCCAGCAGCGTAGCAGCGGCTAGCACAGATACGCAGTATTTT. Translating it yields CASSVAAASTDTQYF.